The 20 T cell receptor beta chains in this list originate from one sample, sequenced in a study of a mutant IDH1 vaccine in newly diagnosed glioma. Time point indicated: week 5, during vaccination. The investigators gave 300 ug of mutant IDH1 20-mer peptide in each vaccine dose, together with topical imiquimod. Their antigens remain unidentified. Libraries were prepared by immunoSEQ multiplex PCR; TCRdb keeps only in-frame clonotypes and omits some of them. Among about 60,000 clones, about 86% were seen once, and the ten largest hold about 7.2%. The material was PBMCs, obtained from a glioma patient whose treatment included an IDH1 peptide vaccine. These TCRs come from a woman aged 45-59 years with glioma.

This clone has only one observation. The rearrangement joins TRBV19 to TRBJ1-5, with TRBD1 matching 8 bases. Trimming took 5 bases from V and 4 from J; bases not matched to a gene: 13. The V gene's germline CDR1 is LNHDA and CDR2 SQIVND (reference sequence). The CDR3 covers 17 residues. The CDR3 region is CASSLRTATGVNQPQHF. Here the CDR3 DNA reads TGTGCCAGTAGTTTGAGAACCGCGACAGGGGTTAATCAGCCCCAGCATTTT.

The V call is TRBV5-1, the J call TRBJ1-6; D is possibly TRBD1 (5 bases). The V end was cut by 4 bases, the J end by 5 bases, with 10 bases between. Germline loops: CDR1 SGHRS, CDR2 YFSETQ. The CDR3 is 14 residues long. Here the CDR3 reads CASSATVNNSPLHF. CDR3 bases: TGCGCCAGCAGCGCGACAGTGAATAATTCACCCCTCCACTTT.

The CDR3 sequence: CASTKTVGANEKLFF. CDR3 DNA sequence: TGTGCCAGCACAAAAACGGTGGGGGCGAATGAAAAACTGTTTTTT. The gene calls are TRBV2 and TRBJ1-4, with D possibly TRBD1 on 6 matching bases. The CDR3 runs to 15 residues. Trimming took off 7 bases at V and 5 bases at J, with 17 bases between the two ends. CDR1 is SNHLY and CDR2 is FYNNEI in the germline V gene.

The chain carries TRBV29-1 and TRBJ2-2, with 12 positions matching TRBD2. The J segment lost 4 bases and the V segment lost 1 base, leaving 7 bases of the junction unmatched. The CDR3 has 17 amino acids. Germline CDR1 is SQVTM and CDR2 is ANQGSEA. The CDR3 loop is CSVEGPLAGGITGELFF. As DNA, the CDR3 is TGCAGCGTTGAAGGACCCCTAGCGGGGGGGATCACCGGGGAGCTGTTTTTT.

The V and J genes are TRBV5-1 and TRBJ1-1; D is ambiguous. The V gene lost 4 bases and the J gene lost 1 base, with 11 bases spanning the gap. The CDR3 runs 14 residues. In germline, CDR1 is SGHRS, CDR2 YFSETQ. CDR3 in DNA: TGCGCCAGCAGCAGATCCGGGAAGAACACTGAAGCTTTCTTT. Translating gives CASSRSGKNTEAFF.

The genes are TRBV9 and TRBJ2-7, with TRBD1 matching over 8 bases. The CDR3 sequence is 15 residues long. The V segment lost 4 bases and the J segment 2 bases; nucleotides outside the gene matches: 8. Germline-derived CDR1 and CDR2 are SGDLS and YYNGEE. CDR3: CASSPGQGGPYEQYF. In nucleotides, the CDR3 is TGTGCCAGCAGCCCAGGACAGGGTGGCCCCTACGAGCAGTACTTC. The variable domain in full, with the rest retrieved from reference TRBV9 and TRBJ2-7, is DSGVTQTPKHLITATGQRVTLRCSPRSGDLSVYWYQQSLDQGLQFLIQYYNGEERAKGNILERFSAQQFPDLHSELNLSSLELGDSALYFCASSPGQGGPYEQYFGPGTRLTVT.

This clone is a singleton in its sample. The CDR3 region has the DNA TGCGCCAGCAGCCAAGAAGGGGGCGACCCTAATGAAAAACTGTTTTTT. This encodes CASSQEGGDPNEKLFF. The rearrangement uses TRBV4-3 and TRBJ1-4; 7 nucleotides align to TRBD1. With 0 bases clipped from V and 3 bases from J, the junction kept 4 bases outside the gene matches. The CDR3 consists of 16 residues. CDR1 is LGHNA and CDR2 is YSLEER in the germline V gene.

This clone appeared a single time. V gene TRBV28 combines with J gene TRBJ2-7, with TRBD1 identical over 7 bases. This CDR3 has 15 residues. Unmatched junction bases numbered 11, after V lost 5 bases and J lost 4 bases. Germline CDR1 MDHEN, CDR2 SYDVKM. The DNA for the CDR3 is TGTGCCAGCAGTACGAGCACCACAGGGGTGTACGAGCAGTACTTC. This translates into CASSTSTTGVYEQYF. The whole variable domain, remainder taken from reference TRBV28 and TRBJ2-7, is DVKVTQSSRYLVKRTGEKVFLECVQDMDHENMFWYRQDPGLGLRLIYFSYDVKMKEKGDIPEGYSVSREKKERFSLILESASTNQTSMYLCASSTSTTGVYEQYFGPGTRLTVT.

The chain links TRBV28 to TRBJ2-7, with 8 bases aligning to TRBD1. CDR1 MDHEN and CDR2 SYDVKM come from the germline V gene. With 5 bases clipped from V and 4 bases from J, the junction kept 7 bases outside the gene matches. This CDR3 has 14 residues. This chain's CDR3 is CASSPQGARYEQYF. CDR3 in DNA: TGTGCCAGCAGTCCCCAGGGGGCTCGATACGAGCAGTACTTC.

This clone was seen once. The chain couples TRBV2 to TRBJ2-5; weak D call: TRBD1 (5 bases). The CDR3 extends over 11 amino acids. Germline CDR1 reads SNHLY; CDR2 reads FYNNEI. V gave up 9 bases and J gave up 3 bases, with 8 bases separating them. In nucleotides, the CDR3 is TGTGCCAGTTTGACAGAAGAGACCCAGTACTTC. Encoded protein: CASLTEETQYF.

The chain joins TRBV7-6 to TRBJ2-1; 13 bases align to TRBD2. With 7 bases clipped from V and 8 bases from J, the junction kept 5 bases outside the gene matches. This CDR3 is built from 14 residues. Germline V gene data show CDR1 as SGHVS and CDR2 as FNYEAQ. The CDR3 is CASTGTSGIHEQFF. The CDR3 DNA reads TGTGCCAGCACAGGGACTAGCGGGATCCATGAGCAGTTCTTC.

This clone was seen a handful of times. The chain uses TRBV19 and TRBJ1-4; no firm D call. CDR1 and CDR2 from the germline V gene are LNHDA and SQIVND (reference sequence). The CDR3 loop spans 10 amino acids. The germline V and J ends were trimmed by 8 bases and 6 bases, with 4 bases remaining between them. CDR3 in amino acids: CASGDEKLFF. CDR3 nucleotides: TGTGCCAGTGGAGATGAAAAACTGTTTTTT.

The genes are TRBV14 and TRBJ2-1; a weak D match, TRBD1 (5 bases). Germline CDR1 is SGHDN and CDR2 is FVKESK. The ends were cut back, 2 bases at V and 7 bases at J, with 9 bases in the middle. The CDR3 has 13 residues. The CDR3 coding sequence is TGTGCCAGCAGCCAAACCAGGGTGAATGAGCAGTTCTTC. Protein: CASSQTRVNEQFF. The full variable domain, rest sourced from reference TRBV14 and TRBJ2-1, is EAGVTQFPSHSVIEKGQTVTLRCDPISGHDNLYWYRRVMGKEIKFLLHFVKESKQDESGMPNNRFLAERTGGTYSTLKVQPAELEDSGVYFCASSQTRVNEQFFGPGTRLTVL.

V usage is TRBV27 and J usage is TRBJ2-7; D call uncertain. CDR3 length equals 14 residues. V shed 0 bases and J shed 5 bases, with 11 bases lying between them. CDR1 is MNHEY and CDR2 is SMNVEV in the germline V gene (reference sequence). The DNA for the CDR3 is TGTGCCAGCAGTTTATCACTAAAGGTCAACGAGCAGTACTTC. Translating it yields CASSLSLKVNEQYF.

The CDR3 DNA reads TGTGCCAGCAACTCTGTGGGGGTAGCCATATATTTT. Amino acids: CASNSVGVAIYF. The chain couples TRBV6-1 to TRBJ1-3, with D maybe TRBD1 (5 bases). The germline V gene encodes CDR1 MNHNS and CDR2 SASEGT. The CDR3 runs 12 residues. V was clipped by 7 bases and J by 11 bases, with 15 bases between them.

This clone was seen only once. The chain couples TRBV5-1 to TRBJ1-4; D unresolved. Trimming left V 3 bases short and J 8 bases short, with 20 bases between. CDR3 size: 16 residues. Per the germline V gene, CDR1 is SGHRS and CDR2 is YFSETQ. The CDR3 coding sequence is TGCGCCAGCAGCTGGGGAAGGAGTGCCCTTGGAGAAAAACTGTTTTTT. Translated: CASSWGRSALGEKLFF.

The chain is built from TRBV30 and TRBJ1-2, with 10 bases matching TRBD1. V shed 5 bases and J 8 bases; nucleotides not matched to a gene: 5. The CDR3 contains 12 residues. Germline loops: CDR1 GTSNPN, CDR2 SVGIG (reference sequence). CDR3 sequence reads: CAWSGTGVGYTF. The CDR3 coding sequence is TGTGCCTGGTCCGGGACAGGGGTCGGCTACACCTTC.

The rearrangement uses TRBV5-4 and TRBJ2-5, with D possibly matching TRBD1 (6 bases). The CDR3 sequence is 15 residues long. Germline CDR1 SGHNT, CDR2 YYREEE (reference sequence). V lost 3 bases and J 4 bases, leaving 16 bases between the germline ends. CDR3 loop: CASSSGTPPGETQYF. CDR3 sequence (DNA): TGTGCCAGCAGCTCCGGGACACCTCCGGGAGAGACCCAGTACTTC.

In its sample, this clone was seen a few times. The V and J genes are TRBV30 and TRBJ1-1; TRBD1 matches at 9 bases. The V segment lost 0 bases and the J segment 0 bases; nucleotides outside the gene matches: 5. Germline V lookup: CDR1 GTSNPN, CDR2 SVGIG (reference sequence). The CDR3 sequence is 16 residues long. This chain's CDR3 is CAWSVGTGSMNTEAFF. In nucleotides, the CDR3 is TGTGCCTGGAGTGTGGGGACAGGGAGCATGAACACTGAAGCTTTCTTT.

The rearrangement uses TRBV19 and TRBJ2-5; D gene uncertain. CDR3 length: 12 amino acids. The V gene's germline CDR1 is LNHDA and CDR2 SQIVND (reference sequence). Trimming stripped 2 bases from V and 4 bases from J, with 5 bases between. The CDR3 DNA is TGTGCCAGTAGTATAACCCCAGAGACCCAGTACTTC. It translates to CASSITPETQYF. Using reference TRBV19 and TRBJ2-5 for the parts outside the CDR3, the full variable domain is DGGITQSPKYLFRKEGQNVTLSCEQNLNHDAMYWYRQDPGQGLRLIYYSQIVNDFQKGDIAEGYSVSREKKESFPLTVTSAQKNPTAFYLCASSITPETQYFGPGTRLLVL.